This T cell receptor (beta chain) was recovered during a study of response to subunit inactivated influenza vaccine. Study-wide results and limits: Each seasonal influenza vaccination recruits few new T cells, the authors suggested.

Each CDR3 protein is one row after TCRdb ran MiXCR on the RT-PCR reads. Of 650,000 to 800,000 distinct CDR3 sequences in the sample, under 20% were seen once. In its sample, this clonotype was seen a few times. Its specificity is not known. Germline-derived CDR1 and CDR2 are LGHNA and YSLEER. Trimming took off 3 bases at V and 9 bases at J, with 15 bases between the two ends. The CDR3 extends over 14 amino acids. The sample in question was PBMCs from blood, obtained around 5 days after vaccination. This TCR was sampled from a man in his fifties or sixties who received an inactivated influenza vaccine. The V gene is TRBV4-3, the J gene TRBJ2-1; D is unresolved. DNA for the CDR3: TGCGCCAGCAGCCACGCCCGGACCCCTGCTGAGCAGTTCTTC. Translation: CASSHARTPAEQFF.